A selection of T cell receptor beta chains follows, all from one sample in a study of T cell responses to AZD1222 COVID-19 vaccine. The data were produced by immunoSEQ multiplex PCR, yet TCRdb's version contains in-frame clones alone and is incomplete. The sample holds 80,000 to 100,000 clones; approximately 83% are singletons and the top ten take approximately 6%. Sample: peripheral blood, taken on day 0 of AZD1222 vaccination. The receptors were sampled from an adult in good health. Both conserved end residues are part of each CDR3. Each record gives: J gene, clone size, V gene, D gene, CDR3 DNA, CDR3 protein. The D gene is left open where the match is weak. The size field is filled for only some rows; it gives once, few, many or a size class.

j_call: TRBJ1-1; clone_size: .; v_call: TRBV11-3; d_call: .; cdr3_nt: TGTGCCAGCAGCTTAAGAGTCCGGAACACTGAAGCTTTCTTT; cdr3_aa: CASSLRVRNTEAFF
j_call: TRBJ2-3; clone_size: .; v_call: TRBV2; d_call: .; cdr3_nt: TGTGCCAGCAGTGGGACCAGCACAGATACGCAGTATTTT; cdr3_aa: CASSGTSTDTQYF
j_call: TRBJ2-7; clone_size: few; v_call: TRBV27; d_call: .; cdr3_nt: TGTGCCAGCAGTTTTGGGTCTGGGGTTGGGCCGACCGAGCAGTACTTC; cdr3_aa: CASSFGSGVGPTEQYF
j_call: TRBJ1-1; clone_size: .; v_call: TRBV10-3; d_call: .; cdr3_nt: TGTGCCATCAGTGAGTCCACAGGGTGGCCTTTCTTT; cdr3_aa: CAISESTGWPFF
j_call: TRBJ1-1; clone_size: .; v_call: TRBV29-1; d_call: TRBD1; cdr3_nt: TGCAGCGGTATAGGGGGCGTAAGGGGCTGGGTGTGGTTT; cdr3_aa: CSGIGGVRGWVWF
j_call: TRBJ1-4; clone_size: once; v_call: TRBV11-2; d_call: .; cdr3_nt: TGTGCCAGCAGCCCGGGGACAACAACTAATGAAAAACTGTTTTTT; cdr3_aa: CASSPGTTTNEKLFF
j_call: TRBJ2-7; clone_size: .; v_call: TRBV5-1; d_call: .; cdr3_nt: TGCGCCAGCAGCTTGGCCTCGAGGGGCGAGCAGTACTTC; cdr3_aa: CASSLASRGEQYF
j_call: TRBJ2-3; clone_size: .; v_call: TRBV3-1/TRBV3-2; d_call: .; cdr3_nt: TGTGCCAGCAGCAACAGCCGCGGGGAGGAAAGCACAGATACGCAGTATTTT; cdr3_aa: CASSNSRGEESTDTQYF
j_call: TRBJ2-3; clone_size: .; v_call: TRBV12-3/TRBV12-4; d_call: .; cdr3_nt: TGTGCCAGCAGTGGTGGGACAGATACGCAGTATTTT; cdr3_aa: CASSGGTDTQYF
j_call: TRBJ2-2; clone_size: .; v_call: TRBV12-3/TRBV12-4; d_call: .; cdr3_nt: TGTGCCAGCAGTTCCTTGGTCGAGCTGTTTTTT; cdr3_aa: CASSSLVELFF
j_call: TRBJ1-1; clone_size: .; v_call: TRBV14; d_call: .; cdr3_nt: TGTGCCAGCAGCCAAGATGGCGGAGATGAAGCTTTCTTT; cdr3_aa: CASSQDGGDEAFF
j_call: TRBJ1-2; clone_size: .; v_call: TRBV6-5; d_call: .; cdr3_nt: TGTGCCAGCAGTAAACGAGGGCCTAACTATGGCTACACCTTC; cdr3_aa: CASSKRGPNYGYTF
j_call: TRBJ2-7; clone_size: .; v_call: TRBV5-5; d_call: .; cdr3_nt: TGTGCCAGCAGCTTAAGCTCGGGGGCTGTGTCCTACGAGCAGTACTTC; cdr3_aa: CASSLSSGAVSYEQYF
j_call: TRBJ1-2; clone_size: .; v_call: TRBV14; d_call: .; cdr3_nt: TGTGCCAGCAGCCAAGATATATTCTATGGCTACACCTTC; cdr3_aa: CASSQDIFYGYTF
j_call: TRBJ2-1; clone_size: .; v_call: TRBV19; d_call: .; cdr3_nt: TGTGCCAGTAGTATACGGCAGGGTGGCTACAATGAGCAGTTCTTC; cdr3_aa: CASSIRQGGYNEQFF
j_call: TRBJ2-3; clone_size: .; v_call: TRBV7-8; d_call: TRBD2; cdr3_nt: TGTGCCAGCAGCTTAGCCCGGACTAGTCCATTTAGAACGCAGTATTTT; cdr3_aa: CASSLARTSPFRTQYF
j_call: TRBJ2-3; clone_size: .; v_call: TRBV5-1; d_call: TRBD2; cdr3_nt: TGCGCCAGCAGCTTGAAATCTAGCGGGGGTAGCACAGATACGCAGTATTTT; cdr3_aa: CASSLKSSGGSTDTQYF
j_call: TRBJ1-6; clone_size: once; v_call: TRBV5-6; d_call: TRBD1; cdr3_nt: TGTGCCAGCAGGAAACAGGGGCGCCCCTTTTCACCCCTCCACTTT; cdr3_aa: CASRKQGRPFSPLHF
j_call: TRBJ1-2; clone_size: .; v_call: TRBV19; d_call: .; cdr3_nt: TGTGCCAGTAGTATAGCCTCGCAGAGTCGGGGTAACTATGGCTACACCTTC; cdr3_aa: CASSIASQSRGNYGYTF
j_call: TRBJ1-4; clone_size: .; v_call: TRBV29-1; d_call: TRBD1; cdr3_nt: TGCAGCGTTTTAGAGGGGGCGAAGGAAAAACTGTTTTTT; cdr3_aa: CSVLEGAKEKLFF
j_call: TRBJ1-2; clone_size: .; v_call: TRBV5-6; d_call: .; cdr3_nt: TGTGCCAGCAGCTTGGATCGCTGGGGGGGCTACACCTTC; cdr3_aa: CASSLDRWGGYTF
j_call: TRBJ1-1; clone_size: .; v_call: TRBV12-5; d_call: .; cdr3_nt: TGTGCTAGTGGTTTGGGTGGGCCCTCGAACACTGAAGCTTTCTTT; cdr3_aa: CASGLGGPSNTEAFF
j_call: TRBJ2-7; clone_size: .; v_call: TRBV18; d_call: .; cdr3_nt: TGTGCCAGCTCACCATGGAAGGGAATAGCCTACGAGCAGTACTTC; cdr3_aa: CASSPWKGIAYEQYF
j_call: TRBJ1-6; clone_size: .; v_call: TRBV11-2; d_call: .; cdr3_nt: TGTGCCAGCAGGGTAGGACGGGGGGGAACTAATAATTCACCCCTCCACTTT; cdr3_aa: CASRVGRGGTNNSPLHF
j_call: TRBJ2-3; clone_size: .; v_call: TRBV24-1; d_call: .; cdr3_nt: TGTGCCACCAGTGCGCCAGGGGCAACCACAGATACGCAGTATTTT; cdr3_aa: CATSAPGATTDTQYF
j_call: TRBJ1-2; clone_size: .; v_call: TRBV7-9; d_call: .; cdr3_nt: TGTGCCAGCAGCTTAGAACAGGCCCTTGGGGGCTACACCTTC; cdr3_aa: CASSLEQALGGYTF
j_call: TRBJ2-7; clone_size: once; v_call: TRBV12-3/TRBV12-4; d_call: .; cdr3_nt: TGTGCCTGTTCTCCTTTCCTCTCCTACGAGCAGTACTTC; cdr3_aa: CACSPFLSYEQYF
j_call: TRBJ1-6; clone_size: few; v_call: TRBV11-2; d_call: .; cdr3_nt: TGTGCCAGCAGCTCTGACAGCTCCTATAATTCACCCCTCCACTTT; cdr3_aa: CASSSDSSYNSPLHF
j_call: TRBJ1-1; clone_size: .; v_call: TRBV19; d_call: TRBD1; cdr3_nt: TGTGCCAGTAGTATTACAGGGGGCACTGAAGCTTTCTTT; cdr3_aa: CASSITGGTEAFF
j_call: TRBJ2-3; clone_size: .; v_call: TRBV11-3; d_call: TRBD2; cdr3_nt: TGTGCCAGCAGCTTAGGGGGAGCGGGGGGAGATACGCAGTATTTT; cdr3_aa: CASSLGGAGGDTQYF
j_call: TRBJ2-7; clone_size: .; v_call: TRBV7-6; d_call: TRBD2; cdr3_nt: TGTGCCAGCAGCCAAAAGGGACTAGCACTGTACGAGCAGTACTTC; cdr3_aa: CASSQKGLALYEQYF
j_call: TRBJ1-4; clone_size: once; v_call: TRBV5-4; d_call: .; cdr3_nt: TGTGCCAGCAGCTTACAGGGAGAAGAAAAACTGTTTTTT; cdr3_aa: CASSLQGEEKLFF
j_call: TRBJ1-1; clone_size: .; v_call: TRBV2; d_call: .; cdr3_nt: TGTGCCAGCAGCGAGAACACTGAAGCTTTCTTT; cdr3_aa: CASSENTEAFF
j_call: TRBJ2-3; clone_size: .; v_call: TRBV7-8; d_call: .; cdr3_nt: TGTGCCAGCAGCTTTGGTGGGGCCACAGATACGCAGTATTTT; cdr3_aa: CASSFGGATDTQYF
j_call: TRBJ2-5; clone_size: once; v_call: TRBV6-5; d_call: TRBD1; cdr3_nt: TGTGCCAGTGACAGGGCAGAGGGAAGGGAGACCCAGTACTTC; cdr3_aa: CASDRAEGRETQYF
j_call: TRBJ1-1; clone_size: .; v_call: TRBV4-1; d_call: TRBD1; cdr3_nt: TGCGCCAGCAGCCAAGATAGGGGGCTGGTTGAAGCTTTCTTT; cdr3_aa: CASSQDRGLVEAFF
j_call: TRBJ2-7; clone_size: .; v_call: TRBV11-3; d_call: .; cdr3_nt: TGTGCCAGCAGCTTAGATCTCACAGGGTATTCCTACGAGCAGTACTTC; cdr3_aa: CASSLDLTGYSYEQYF
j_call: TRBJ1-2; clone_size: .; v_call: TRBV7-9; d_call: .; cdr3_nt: TGTGCCAGCAGCTCCCAGCCTACCTATGGCTACACCTTC; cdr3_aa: CASSSQPTYGYTF
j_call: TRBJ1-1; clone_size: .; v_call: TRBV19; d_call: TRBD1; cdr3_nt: TGTGCCAGTAGTAAAGGGGGCTGGAACACTGAAGCTTTCTTT; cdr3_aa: CASSKGGWNTEAFF
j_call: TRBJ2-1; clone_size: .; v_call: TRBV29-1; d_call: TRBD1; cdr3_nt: TGCAGCGTTGTTGCTGCTAGGGCAGGGGGTAAGAATGAGCAGTTCTTC; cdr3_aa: CSVVAARAGGKNEQFF
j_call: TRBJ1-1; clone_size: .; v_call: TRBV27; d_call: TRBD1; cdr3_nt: TGTGCCAGCAGCCCTCAGGGGGCGGGGAGAGCTTTCTTT; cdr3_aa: CASSPQGAGRAFF